One sample yielded the 20 T cell receptor beta chains listed below, sequenced in a study of blood T cell repertoires in COVID-19 (dated by TCRdb to the early 2020s). Library construction relied on the immunoSEQ multiplex PCR assay. TCRdb retrieved this table from immuneACCESS and kept in-frame rearrangements only. Not all clones are present; in checked studies, unresolved V genes account for under half, and no reason is known for the remainder. For this sample the table gives about 210,000 clones, of which approximately 91% were detected only once. About 4.8% of the sample is held by the ten biggest clonotypes. The sample comprised peripheral blood. These receptors all come from a woman aged 40 to 50 with acute or convalescent COVID-19.

This clone occurred many times. V is TRBV11-2 and J is TRBJ2-7; D is possibly TRBD1 (6 bases). The V and J ends lost 5 bases and 3 bases respectively, with 11 bases between them. CDR1 and CDR2 (germline): SGHAT, FQNNGV. This CDR3 is 13 amino acids long. CDR3 coding DNA: TGTGCCAGCAGCACGAACAGGGACTACGAGCAGTACGTC. It is translated as CASSTNRDYEQYV.

The rearrangement links TRBV15 to TRBJ2-3; 7 bases line up with TRBD1. This CDR3 is built from 15 residues. The trim removed 5 bases at V and 0 bases at J, leaving 5 bases unmatched. CDR1 LNHNV and CDR2 YYDKDF come from the germline V gene (reference sequence). This chain's CDR3 is CATSPGQRSTDTQYF. The CDR3 nucleotides are TGTGCCACCAGCCCGGGACAGCGTAGCACAGATACGCAGTATTTT.

The gene calls are TRBV27 and TRBJ1-2; D remains unclear. This CDR3 is built from 13 residues. The ends were cut back, 2 bases at V and 7 bases at J, with 11 bases in the middle. Germline V CDR1 and CDR2: MNHEY, SMNVEV (reference sequence). CDR3 amino acids: CASSLLGSSGYTF. CDR3 coding DNA: TGTGCCAGCAGTTTACTAGGGAGTTCTGGCTACACCTTC.

The chain joins TRBV5-1 to TRBJ2-1; the match to TRBD1 covers 9 bases. Germline CDR1 and CDR2: SGHRS and YFSETQ. Trimming cost V 5 bases and J 1 base; bases outside gene matches: 4. The CDR3 totals 15 residues. The CDR3 DNA is TGCGCCAGCAGGCAACAGGGGGCGTCCTACAATGAGCAGTTCTTC. The encoded protein is CASRQQGASYNEQFF.

V gene TRBV7-9 combines with J gene TRBJ1-1, with TRBD1 matching 8 bases. The CDR3 is made up of 15 amino acids. V was pared by 1 base and J by 1 base, with 2 bases of the junction left unmatched. Germline V CDR1 and CDR2: SEHNR, FQNEAQ (reference sequence). CDR3 sequence reads: CASSLGQGSNTEAFF. CDR3 nucleotides: TGTGCCAGCAGCTTAGGACAGGGGTCGAACACTGAAGCTTTCTTT.

This clone was counted once. The gene calls are TRBV27 and TRBJ2-7; D is possibly TRBD1 (5 bases). V lost 5 bases and J lost 2, with 13 bases in between. The CDR3 runs to 14 residues. From germline, CDR1 is MNHEY and CDR2 SMNVEV (reference sequence). This chain's CDR3 is CASSRPQGTYEQYV. The CDR3 DNA reads TGTGCCAGCAGTAGACCTCAGGGAACCTACGAGCAGTACGTC.

The J gene is TRBJ1-2, the V gene TRBV9, with a tentative D call TRBD1 (5 bases). With 3 bases removed from V and 1 base from J, the gap between germline ends came to 19 bases. The CDR3 consists of 17 residues. From germline, CDR1 is SGDLS and CDR2 YYNGEE. CDR3: CASSEGRGPLLNYGYTF. For the CDR3, the DNA is TGTGCCAGCAGCGAGGGGAGGGGACCCTTACTTAACTATGGCTACACCTTC.

The V and J genes are TRBV24-1 and TRBJ2-3; D is uncertain. V lost 0 bases to trimming and J lost 2 bases, with 5 bases between them. Germline CDR1 KGHDR, CDR2 SFDVKD. This CDR3 is built from 14 residues. Written as DNA, the CDR3 is TGTGCCACCAGTGATTTGTTCAACACAGATACGCAGTATTTT. This encodes CATSDLFNTDTQYF.

The chain joins TRBV10-3 to TRBJ1-5; tentatively, D is TRBD1 (6 bases). The CDR3 has 15 amino acids. Germline V lookup: CDR1 ENHRY, CDR2 SYGVKD. V lost 3 bases and J 6 bases, leaving 15 bases between the germline ends. CDR3 residues: CAISEITGTGQPQHF. CDR3 sequence (DNA): TGTGCCATCAGTGAAATTACAGGGACCGGTCAGCCCCAGCATTTT.

The chain uses TRBV1 and TRBJ2-2; TRBD1 is taken as the D call from the table, unchecked against the DNA. TRBV1 is a known pseudogene. This CDR3 region has 15 residues. As DNA, the CDR3 is TGCACCAGCAGCCAAGATGTCAGGCTTTTCGGGGAGCTGTTTTTT. This codes for CTSSQDVRLFGELFF.

The chain employs TRBV11-3 and TRBJ2-2, with D maybe TRBD1 (5 bases). V was clipped by 2 bases and J by 3 bases, with 10 bases between them. CDR1 is SGHNT and CDR2 is YENEEA in the germline V gene. The CDR3 has 15 residues. The CDR3 coding sequence is TGTGCCAGCAGCTTATCCTCCAGGGACACCGGGGAGCTGTTTTTT. Its translation: CASSLSSRDTGELFF.

The rearrangement links TRBV6-5 to TRBJ1-3; D is uncertain. The length of the CDR3 is 15 residues. V was trimmed by 2 bases and J by 0 bases, leaving 8 bases between them. Per germline, CDR1 MNHEY and CDR2 SVGAGI. CDR3 amino acids: CASSYAPGSGNTIYF. The CDR3 region has the DNA TGTGCCAGCAGTTACGCCCCAGGCTCTGGAAACACCATATATTTT.

The V call is TRBV6-5, the J call TRBJ1-6, with TRBD1 as a possible D gene (6 bases). The CDR3 is 15 amino acids. Germline V gives CDR1 MNHEY, CDR2 SVGAGI. V dropped 6 bases and J dropped 3 bases, with 12 bases sitting between them. The CDR3: CASSLTGIYNSPLHF. In DNA, the CDR3 is TGTGCCAGCAGCCTTACAGGGATCTATAATTCACCCCTCCACTTT.

The rearrangement joins TRBV24-1 to TRBJ2-3; 7 bases are shared with TRBD2. CDR3 length equals 21 residues. The V gene end was trimmed by 2 bases and the J gene end by 4 bases; junction bases not matched to a gene: 23. Germline lookup yields CDR1 KGHDR and CDR2 SFDVKD. CDR3 sequence reads: CATSDYETGGGSLAAADTQYF. CDR3 in DNA: TGTGCCACCAGTGATTACGAAACGGGGGGAGGTTCGTTAGCCGCCGCAGATACGCAGTATTTT.

The chain recombines TRBV24-1 with TRBJ2-1; D might be TRBD2 (6 bases). This CDR3 has 15 residues. Trimming took off 3 bases at V and 6 bases at J, with 14 bases between the two ends. Germline V gene lookup returns CDR1 KGHDR and CDR2 SFDVKD. The CDR3 here is CATSDPQTRSNEQFF. The CDR3 coding sequence is TGTGCCACCAGTGATCCCCAGACTAGGTCCAATGAGCAGTTCTTC.

The J gene is TRBJ1-1, the V gene TRBV4-1, with 7 bases fitting TRBD1. There are 18 residues in the CDR3. J was trimmed by 5 bases and V by 0 bases; bases with no gene match: 15. Germline V lookup: CDR1 MGHRA, CDR2 YSYEKL. The CDR3 loop reads CASSQERRRGRDKTEAFF. For the CDR3, the DNA is TGCGCCAGCAGCCAAGAACGTAGGAGGGGGCGCGATAAAACTGAAGCTTTCTTT.

Turning to this clone: This same CDR3 is encoded by further DNA sequences in the sample. The chain has TRBV6-5 and TRBJ1-5, with D hard to call. Germline V lookup: CDR1 MNHEY, CDR2 SVGAGI. The CDR3 is made up of 14 amino acids. V was trimmed by 5 bases and J by 0 bases, leaving 8 bases between them. In nucleotides, the CDR3 is TGTGCCAGCAGTCCGTCAGATAGCAATCAGCCCCAGCATTTT. Translating gives CASSPSDSNQPQHF.

This clone was counted a few times. J is TRBJ1-4 and V is TRBV9; the D is unclear. This CDR3 is built from 14 residues. Germline V gene lookup returns CDR1 SGDLS and CDR2 YYNGEE. The V gene lost 5 bases and the J gene lost 3 bases, with 11 bases spanning the gap. CDR3 DNA: TGTGCCAGCAGTCGCGCGGGCTCTAATGAAAAACTGTTTTTT. This sequence encodes CASSRAGSNEKLFF.

The V gene is TRBV12-3 or TRBV12-4, the J gene TRBJ1-1; no clear D gene. Trimming took off 3 bases at V and 1 base at J, with 6 bases between the two ends. The CDR3 has 13 amino acids. CDR3 coding DNA: TGTGCCAGCAGTTTTTCCAGGAACACTGAAGCTTTCTTT. Its translation: CASSFSRNTEAFF.

V usage is TRBV2 and J usage is TRBJ1-2; maybe TRBD1 (5 bases). CDR3 length: 12 amino acids. CDR1 SNHLY and CDR2 FYNNEI come from the germline V gene. V gave up 5 bases and J gave up 3 bases, with 7 bases separating them. The chain's CDR3 is CASSPGDYGYTF. The CDR3 DNA reads as TGTGCCAGCAGTCCGGGGGACTATGGCTACACCTTC.